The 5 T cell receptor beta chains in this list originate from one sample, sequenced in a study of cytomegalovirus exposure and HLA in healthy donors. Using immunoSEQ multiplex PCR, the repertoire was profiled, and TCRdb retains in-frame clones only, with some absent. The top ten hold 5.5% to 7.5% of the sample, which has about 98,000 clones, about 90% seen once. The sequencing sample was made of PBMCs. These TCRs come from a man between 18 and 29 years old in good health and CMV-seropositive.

CDR3: CASSQAGGNQPQHF. CDR3 DNA: TGCGCCAGCAGCCAAGCCGGGGGGAATCAGCCCCAGCATTTT. V gene TRBV4-3 combines with J gene TRBJ1-5, with TRBD1 as a possible D gene (5 bases). CDR3 length: 14 residues. The ends were cut back, 1 base at V and 4 bases at J, with 8 bases in the middle. The V gene's germline CDR1 is LGHNA and CDR2 YSLEER.

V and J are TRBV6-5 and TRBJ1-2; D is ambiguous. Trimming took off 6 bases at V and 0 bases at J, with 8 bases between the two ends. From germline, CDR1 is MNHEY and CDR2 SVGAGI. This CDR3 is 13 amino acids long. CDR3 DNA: TGTGCCAGCAGCAACGGAGCTAACTATGGCTACACCTTC. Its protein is CASSNGANYGYTF.

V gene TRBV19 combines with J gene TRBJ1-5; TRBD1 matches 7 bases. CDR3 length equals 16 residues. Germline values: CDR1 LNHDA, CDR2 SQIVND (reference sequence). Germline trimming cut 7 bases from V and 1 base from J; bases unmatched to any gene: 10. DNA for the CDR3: TGTGCCAGTACCCTACGCATGGGACAGAGCAATCAGCCCCAGCATTTT. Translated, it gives CASTLRMGQSNQPQHF.

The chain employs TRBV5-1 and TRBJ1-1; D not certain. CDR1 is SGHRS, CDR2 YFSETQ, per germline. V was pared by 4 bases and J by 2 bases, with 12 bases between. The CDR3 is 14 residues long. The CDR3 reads CASSRREANTEAFF. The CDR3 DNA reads TGCGCCAGCAGCCGGAGGGAGGCAAACACTGAAGCTTTCTTT.

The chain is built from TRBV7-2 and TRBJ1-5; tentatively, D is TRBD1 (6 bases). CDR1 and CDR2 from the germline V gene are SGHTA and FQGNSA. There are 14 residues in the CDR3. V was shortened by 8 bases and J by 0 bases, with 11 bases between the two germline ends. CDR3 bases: TGTGCCAGCGCAAGGGGGACTAGCAATCAGCCCCAGCATTTT. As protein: CASARGTSNQPQHF.